The entry that follows covers one T cell receptor beta chain sequence. Antigen: not known. CDR1 and CDR2 from the germline V gene are MDHEN and SYDVKM. With 3 bases removed from V and 6 bases from J, the gap between germline ends came to 9 bases. This CDR3 has 13 residues. These data are taken from a study of cytomegalovirus exposure and HLA in healthy donors. Primers for the PCR totalled 60 Vbeta and 13 Jbeta. Clones were read by immunoSEQ multiplex PCR, and TCRdb kept only the in-frame ones, dropping some. Seen here are about 150,000 clones, around 84% observed once, and the top ten hold about 2.1%. Findings and limits, study-wide: Researchers counted around 170 TCR beta chains as cytomegalovirus-associated. A later analysis reportedly found that, within productive TCRs, an Asian-associated ancestry cluster had fewer N-insertions than the mean observed across the roughly 630 donors.

Specimen: PBMCs. This sequence originates from a young woman in good health and CMV-seronegative. This chain links TRBV28 with TRBJ1-5, with D hard to call. This CDR3 is CASSFGLAQPQHF. The CDR3 DNA sequence: TGTGCCAGCAGTTTCGGATTAGCTCAGCCCCAGCATTTT.